This T cell receptor beta chain was recovered during a study of T cells after yellow fever vaccination. In germline, CDR1 is SGHDN, CDR2 FVKESK. The CDR3 extends over 17 amino acids. V was trimmed by 1 base and J by 6 bases, leaving 18 bases between them. On this clonotype itself: Its antigen is unknown.

Study findings and constraints: Clones that expanded after primary vaccination mostly reappeared after the booster (just under 98% CD4, 88% CD8).

TCRdb reanalysed the 5' RACE reads using MiXCR and keeps one entry per CDR3 protein. The sample comprises about 360,000 distinct CDR3 sequences, over 5% of which are singletons, and approximately 15% rests with the top ten. This receptor was taken from a man aged 25-45 years who received the YFV17D yellow fever vaccine. This chain uses TRBV14 with TRBJ2-2; D remains unclear. Sequencing was performed on PBMCs, taken 5 days after the yellow fever booster vaccination. The CDR3 DNA reads as TGTGCCAGCAGCCAAGTGGGTGCATCTGCGTGGGCCGGGGAGCTGTTTTTT. It yields the protein CASSQVGASAWAGELFF.